This is a list of T cell receptor beta chains from one sample in a study of a mutant IDH1 vaccine in newly diagnosed glioma. For these TCRs, the target antigens are not known. Generated by immunoSEQ multiplex PCR, the TCRdb table keeps only in-frame clones and is missing some. In the table there are about 44,000 clones, more than 85% of which are singletons. The starting material was PBMCs, obtained from a glioma patient whose treatment included an IDH1 peptide vaccine. Receptor source: a man between 45 and 60 years old with glioma. CDR3s include the opening cysteine and the closing phenylalanine or tryptophan. A D gene is named only where the DNA matches it firmly. The size entry is marked missing in some rows and otherwise reads once, few, many or a size class.

d_gene	v_gene	abundance	CDR3aa
.	TRBV6-6	.	CASRRGDTEAFF
TRBD1	TRBV7-6	.	CASSLPGQGAIGELFF
.	TRBV15	.	CATSREGESTDTQYF
.	TRBV7-9	.	CASSDDEAFF
.	TRBV29-1	.	CSVVRADMNTEAFF
.	TRBV10-3	.	CAISESTGNEAFF
.	TRBV19	once	CASSISPTSPLHF
.	TRBV2	.	CASRSERRVSLIPFTDTQYF
.	TRBV28	once	CASSPQGTNEKLFF
.	TRBV19	.	CASRPNGANVLTF
.	TRBV6-4	.	CASSEVQGSYEQYF
TRBD1	TRBV5-1	.	CASSLEGQVKLGVNIQYF
.	TRBV9	.	CASSGGWSGNTIYF
.	TRBV6-4	.	CASSPQGRVLTDTQYF
.	TRBV5-8	.	CASSWGGARPAPEAFF
.	TRBV6-5	.	CASSTTATYEQYF
TRBD2	TRBV7-8	once	CASSLEAGGYYEQYF
TRBD1	TRBV25-1	.	CASSDTGGVGTNEKLFF
.	TRBV7-8	once	CASSRVTDTSYEQYF
.	TRBV6-6	.	CASSPPGVNQPQHF
.	TRBV7-2	.	CASSGWGSTDTQYF
TRBD1	TRBV2	once	CASSRTGGYEQYF
TRBD2	TRBV5-5	.	CASRTSGSSYEQYF
.	TRBV5-1	.	CASSLGDSRSNQPQHF
.	TRBV10-3	.	CAISGLDSPSYEQYF
TRBD2	TRBV29-1	.	CSVGPGTSGRALGGSSYNEQFF
.	TRBV6-1	.	CASSEMAGGRGEQYF
TRBD1	TRBV4-1	once	CASSQGSRTGSYGYTF
.	TRBV2	.	CASTQERDTTGELFF
.	TRBV6-4	.	CASSDSRGYTF
.	TRBV10-3	.	CAIGAGGTGTEQYF